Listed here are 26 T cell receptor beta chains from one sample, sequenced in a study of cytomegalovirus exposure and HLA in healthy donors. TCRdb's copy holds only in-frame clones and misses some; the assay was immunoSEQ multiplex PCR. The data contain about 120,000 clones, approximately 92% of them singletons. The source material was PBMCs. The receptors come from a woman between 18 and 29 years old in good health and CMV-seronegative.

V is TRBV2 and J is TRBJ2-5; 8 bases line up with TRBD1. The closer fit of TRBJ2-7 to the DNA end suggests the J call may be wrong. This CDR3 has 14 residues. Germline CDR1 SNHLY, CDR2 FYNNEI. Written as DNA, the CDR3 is TGTGCCAGCGGCCTGGACAGGGACTCCTACGAGCAGTACTTC. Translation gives CASGLDRDSYEQYF.

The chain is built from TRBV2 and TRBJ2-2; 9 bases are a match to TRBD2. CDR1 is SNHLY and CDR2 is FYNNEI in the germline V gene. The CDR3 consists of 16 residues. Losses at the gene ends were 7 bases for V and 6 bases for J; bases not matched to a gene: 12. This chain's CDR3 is CASTSGGGAYAGELFF. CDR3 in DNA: TGTGCCAGCACCTCCGGCGGGGGGGCCTATGCCGGGGAGCTGTTTTTT.

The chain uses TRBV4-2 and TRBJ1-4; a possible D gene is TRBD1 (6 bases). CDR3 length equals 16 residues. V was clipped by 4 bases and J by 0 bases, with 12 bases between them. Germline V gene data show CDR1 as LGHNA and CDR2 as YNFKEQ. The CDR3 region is CASSRVGGATNEKLFF. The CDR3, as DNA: TGTGCCAGCAGCCGCGTAGGGGGTGCAACTAATGAAAAACTGTTTTTT.

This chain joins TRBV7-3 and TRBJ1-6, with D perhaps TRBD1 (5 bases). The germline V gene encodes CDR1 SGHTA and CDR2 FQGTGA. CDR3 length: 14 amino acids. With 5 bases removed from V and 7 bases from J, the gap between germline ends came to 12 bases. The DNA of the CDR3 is TGTGCCAGCAGCACTACAGGAGGGAATTCACCCCTCCACTTT. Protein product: CASSTTGGNSPLHF.

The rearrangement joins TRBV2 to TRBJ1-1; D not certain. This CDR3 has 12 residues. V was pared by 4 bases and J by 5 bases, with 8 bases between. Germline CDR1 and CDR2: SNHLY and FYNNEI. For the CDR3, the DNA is TGTGCCAGCAGTGGGAGGTGGACTGAAGCTTTCTTT. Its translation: CASSGRWTEAFF. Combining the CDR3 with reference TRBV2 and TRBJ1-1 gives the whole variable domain EPEVTQTPSHQVTQMGQEVILRCVPISNHLYFYWYRQILGQKVEFLVSFYNNEISEKSEIFDDQFSVERPDGSNFTLKIRSTKLEDSAMYFCASSGRWTEAFFGQGTRLTVV.

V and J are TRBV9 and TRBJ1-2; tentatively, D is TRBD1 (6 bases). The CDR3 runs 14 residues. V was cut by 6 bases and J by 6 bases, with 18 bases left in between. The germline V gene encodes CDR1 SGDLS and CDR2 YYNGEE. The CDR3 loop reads CASTSTGGSDGYTF. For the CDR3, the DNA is TGTGCCAGCACCTCAACGGGGGGCAGCGATGGCTACACCTTC.

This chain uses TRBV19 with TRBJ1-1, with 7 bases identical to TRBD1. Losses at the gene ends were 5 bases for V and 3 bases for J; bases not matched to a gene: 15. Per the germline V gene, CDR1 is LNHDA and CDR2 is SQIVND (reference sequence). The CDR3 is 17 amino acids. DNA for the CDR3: TGTGCCAGTAGTCCATACTACAGGGGTAGTGTATACACTGAAGCTTTCTTT. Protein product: CASSPYYRGSVYTEAFF.

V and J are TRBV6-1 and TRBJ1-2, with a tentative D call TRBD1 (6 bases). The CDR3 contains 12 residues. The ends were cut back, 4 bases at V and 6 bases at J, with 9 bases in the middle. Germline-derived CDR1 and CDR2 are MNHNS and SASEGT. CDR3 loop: CASSGQVDGYTF. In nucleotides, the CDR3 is TGTGCCAGCAGTGGACAGGTGGATGGCTACACCTTC.

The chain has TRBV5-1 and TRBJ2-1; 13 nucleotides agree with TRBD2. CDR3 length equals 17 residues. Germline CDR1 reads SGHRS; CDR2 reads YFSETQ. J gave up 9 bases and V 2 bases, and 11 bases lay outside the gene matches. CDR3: CASSLRPLAGGPSEQFF. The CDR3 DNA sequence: TGCGCCAGCAGCTTAAGACCACTAGCGGGGGGGCCCAGTGAGCAGTTCTTC.

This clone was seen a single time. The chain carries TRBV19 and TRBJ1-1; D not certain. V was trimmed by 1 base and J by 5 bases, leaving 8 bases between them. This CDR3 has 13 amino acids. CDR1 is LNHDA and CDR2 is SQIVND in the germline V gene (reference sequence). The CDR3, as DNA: TGTGCCAGTAGTATAGGCCCTCGGACTGAAGCTTTCTTT. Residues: CASSIGPRTEAFF.

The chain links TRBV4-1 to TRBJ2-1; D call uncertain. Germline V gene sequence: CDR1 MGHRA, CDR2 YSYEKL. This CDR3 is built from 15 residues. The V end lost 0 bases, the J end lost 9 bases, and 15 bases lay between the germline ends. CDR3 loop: CASSQDLVGRSEQFF. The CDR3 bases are TGCGCCAGCAGCCAAGATCTGGTCGGTAGAAGTGAGCAGTTCTTC.

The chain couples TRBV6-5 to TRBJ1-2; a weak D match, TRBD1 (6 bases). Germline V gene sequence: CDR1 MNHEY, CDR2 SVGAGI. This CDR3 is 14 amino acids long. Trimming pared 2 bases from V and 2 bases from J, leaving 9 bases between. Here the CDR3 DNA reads TGTGCCAGCAGTTACGCTACAGGGAACTATGGCTACACCTTC. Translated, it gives CASSYATGNYGYTF.

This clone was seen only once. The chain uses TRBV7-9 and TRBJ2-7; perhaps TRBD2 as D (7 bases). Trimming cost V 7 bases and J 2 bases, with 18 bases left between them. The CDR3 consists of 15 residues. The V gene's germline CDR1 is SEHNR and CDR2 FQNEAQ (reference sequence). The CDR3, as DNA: TGTGCCAGCAAGGGGGTGGAAAGCGGGGCCTACGAGCAGTACTTC. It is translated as CASKGVESGAYEQYF. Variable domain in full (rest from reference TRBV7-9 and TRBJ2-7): DTGVSQNPRHKITKRGQNVTFRCDPISEHNRLYWYRQTLGQGPEFLTYFQNEAQLEKSRLLSDRFSAERPKGSFSTLEIQRTEQGDSAMYLCASKGVESGAYEQYFGPGTRLTVT.

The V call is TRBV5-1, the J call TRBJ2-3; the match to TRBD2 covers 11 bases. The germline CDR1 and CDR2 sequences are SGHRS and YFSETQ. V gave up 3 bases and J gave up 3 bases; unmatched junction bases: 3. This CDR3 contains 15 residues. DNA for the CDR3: TGCGCCAGCAGCTCACTAGCGGGGGCGACAGATACGCAGTATTTT. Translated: CASSSLAGATDTQYF.

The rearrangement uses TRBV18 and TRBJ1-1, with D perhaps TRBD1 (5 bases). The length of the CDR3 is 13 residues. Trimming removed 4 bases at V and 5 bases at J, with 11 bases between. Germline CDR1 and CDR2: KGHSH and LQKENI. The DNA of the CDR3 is TGTGCCAGCTCACAAGGGGAAAGGACTGAAGCTTTCTTT. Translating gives CASSQGERTEAFF.

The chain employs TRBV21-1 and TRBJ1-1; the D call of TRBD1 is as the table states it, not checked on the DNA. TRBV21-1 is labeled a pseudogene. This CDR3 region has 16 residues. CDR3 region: CASSKTDRGGNTEAFF. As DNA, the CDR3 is TGTGCCAGCAGCAAAACGGACAGGGGGGGGAACACTGAAGCTTTCTTT.

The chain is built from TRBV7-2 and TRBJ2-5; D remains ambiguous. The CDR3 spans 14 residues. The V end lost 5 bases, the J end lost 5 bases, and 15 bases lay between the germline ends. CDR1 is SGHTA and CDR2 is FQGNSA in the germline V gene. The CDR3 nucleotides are TGTGCCAGCAGCAGTCGATTATCAAGCGAGACCCAGTACTTC. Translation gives CASSSRLSSETQYF.

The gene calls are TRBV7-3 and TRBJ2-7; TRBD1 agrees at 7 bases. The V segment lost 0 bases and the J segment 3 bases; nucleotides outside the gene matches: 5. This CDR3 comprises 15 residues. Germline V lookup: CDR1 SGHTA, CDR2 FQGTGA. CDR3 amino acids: CASSLTGQAFYEQYF. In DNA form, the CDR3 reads TGTGCCAGCAGCTTAACCGGACAGGCGTTCTACGAGCAGTACTTC. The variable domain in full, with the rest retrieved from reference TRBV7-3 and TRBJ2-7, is GAGVSQTPSNKVTEKGKYVELRCDPISGHTALYWYRQSLGQGPEFLIYFQGTGAADDSGLPNDRFFAVRPEGSVSTLKIQRTERGDSAVYLCASSLTGQAFYEQYFGPGTRLTVT.

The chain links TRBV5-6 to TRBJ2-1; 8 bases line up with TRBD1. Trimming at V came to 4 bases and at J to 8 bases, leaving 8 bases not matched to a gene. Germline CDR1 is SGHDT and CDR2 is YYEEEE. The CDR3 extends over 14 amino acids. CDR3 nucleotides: TGTGCCAGCAGCGGTCGGACAGGGTTCGATGAGCAGTTCTTC. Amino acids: CASSGRTGFDEQFF. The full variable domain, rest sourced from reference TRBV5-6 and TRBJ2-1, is DAGVTQSPTHLIKTRGQQVTLRCSPKSGHDTVSWYQQALGQGPQFIFQYYEEEERQRGNFPDRFSGHQFPNYSSELNVNALLLGDSALYLCASSGRTGFDEQFFGPGTRLTVL.

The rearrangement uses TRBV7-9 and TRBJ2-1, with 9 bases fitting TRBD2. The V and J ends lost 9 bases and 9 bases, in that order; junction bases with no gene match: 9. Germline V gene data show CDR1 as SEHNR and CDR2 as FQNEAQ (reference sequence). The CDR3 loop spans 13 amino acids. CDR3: CASASGVSLEQFF. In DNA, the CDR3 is TGTGCCAGTGCTAGCGGGGTCTCTCTTGAGCAGTTCTTC.

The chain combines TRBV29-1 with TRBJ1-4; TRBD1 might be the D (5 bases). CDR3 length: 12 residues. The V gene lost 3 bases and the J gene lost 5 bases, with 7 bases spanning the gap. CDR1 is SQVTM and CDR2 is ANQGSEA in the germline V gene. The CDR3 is CSVEAGNEKLFF. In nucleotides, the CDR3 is TGCAGCGTTGAGGCAGGGAATGAAAAACTGTTTTTT.

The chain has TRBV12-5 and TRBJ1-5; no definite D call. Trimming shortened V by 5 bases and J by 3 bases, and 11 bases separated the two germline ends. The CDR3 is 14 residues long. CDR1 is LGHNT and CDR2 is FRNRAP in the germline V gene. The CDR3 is CASGAAADNQPQHF. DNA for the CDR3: TGTGCTAGTGGTGCGGCGGCAGACAATCAGCCCCAGCATTTT.

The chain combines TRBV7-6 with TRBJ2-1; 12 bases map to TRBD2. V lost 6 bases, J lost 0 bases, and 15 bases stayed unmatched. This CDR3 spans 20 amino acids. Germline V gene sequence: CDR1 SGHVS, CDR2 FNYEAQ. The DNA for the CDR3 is TGTGCCAGCAGACCAGGGGACACTAGCGGGGGGCTGAGCTCCTACAATGAGCAGTTCTTC. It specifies CASRPGDTSGGLSSYNEQFF.

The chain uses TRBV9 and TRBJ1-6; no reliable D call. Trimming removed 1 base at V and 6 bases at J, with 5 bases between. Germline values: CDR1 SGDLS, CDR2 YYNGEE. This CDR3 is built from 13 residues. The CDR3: CASSVSVNSPLHF. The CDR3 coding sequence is TGTGCCAGCAGCGTATCAGTTAATTCACCCCTCCACTTT. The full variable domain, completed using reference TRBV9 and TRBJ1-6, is DSGVTQTPKHLITATGQRVTLRCSPRSGDLSVYWYQQSLDQGLQFLIQYYNGEERAKGNILERFSAQQFPDLHSELNLSSLELGDSALYFCASSVSVNSPLHFGNGTRLTVT.

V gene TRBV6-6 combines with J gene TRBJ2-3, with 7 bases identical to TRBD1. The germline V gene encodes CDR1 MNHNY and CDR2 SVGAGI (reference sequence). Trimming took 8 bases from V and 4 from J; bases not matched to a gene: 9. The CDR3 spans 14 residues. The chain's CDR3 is CASLTTGESDTQYF. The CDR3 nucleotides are TGTGCCAGCTTGACAACAGGGGAATCAGATACGCAGTATTTT.

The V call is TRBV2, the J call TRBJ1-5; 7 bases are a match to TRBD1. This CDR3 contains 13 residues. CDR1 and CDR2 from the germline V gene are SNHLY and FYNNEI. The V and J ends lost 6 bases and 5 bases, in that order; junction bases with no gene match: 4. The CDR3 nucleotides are TGTGCCAGCAGGGGACAGTCGGATCAGCCCCAGCATTTT. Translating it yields CASRGQSDQPQHF.